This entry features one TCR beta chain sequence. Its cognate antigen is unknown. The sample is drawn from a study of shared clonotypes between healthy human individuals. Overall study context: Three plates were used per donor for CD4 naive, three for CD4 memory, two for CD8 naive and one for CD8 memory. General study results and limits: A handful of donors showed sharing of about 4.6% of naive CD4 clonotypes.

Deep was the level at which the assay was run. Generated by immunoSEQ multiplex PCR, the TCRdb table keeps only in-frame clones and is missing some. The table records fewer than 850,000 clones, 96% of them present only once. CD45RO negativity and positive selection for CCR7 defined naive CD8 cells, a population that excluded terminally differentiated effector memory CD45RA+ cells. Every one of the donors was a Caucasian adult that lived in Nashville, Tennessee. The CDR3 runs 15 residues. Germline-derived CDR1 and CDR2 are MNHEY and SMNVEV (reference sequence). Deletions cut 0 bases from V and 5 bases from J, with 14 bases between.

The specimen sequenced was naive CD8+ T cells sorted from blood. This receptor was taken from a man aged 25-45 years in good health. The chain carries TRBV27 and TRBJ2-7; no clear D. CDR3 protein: CASSLSLGPSHEQYF. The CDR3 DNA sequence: TGTGCCAGCAGTTTATCGCTTGGCCCCAGCCACGAGCAGTACTTC.